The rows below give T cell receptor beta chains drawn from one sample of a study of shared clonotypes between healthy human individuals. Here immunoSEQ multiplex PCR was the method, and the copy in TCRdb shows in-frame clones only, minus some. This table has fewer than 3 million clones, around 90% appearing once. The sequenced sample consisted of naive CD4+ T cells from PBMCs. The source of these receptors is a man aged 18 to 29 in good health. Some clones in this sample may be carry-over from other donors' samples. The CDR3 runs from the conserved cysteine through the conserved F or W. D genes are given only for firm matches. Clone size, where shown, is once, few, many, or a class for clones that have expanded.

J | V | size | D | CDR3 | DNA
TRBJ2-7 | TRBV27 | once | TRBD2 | CASTSLASGGWYEQYF | TGTGCCAGCACCTCCCTGGCTAGCGGGGGGTGGTACGAGCAGTACTTC
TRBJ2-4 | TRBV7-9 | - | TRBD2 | CASSQSGTSEKAKNIQYF | TGTGCCAGCAGCCAGTCCGGGACTAGCGAAAAAGCCAAAAACATTCAGTACTTC
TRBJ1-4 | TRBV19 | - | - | CASSRTADEKLFF | TGTGCCAGTAGTCGGACCGCAGATGAAAAACTGTTTTTT
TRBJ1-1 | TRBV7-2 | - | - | CASSLARDGVNEAFF | TGTGCCAGCAGCTTAGCGAGGGACGGAGTTAATGAAGCTTTCTTT
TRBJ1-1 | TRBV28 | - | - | CASSLWGGLGNTEAFF | TGTGCCAGCAGTTTATGGGGGGGGCTGGGGAACACTGAAGCTTTCTTT
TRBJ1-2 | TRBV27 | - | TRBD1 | CASSSPPGQGTRGYTF | TGTGCCAGCAGTTCACCTCCTGGACAGGGAACGCGTGGCTACACCTTC
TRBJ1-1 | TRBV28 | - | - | CASSLGRRANTEAFF | TGTGCCAGCAGTTTAGGGCGCAGGGCGAACACTGAAGCTTTCTTT
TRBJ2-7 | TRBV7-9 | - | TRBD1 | CASSTSGTGAYEQYF | TGTGCCAGCAGCACCTCCGGGACAGGGGCCTACGAGCAGTACTTC
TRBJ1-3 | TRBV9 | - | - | CASNRGDNSGNTIYF | TGTGCCAGCAATCGAGGGGACAACTCTGGAAACACCATATATTTT
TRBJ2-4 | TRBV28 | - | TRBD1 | CASSKQGAKNIQYF | TGTGCCAGCAGTAAACAGGGGGCCAAAAACATTCAGTACTTC
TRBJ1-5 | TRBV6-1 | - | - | CASRGGTGNQPQHF | TGTGCCAGCAGGGGTGGAACAGGCAATCAGCCCCAGCATTTT
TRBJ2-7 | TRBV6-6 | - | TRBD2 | CASSLDSGSSSYEQYF | TGTGCCAGCAGTTTAGATAGCGGGTCGAGCTCCTACGAGCAGTACTTC
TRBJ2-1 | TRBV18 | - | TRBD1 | CASSPINRGVYNEQFF | TGTGCCAGCTCACCAATAAACAGGGGGGTGTACAATGAGCAGTTCTTC
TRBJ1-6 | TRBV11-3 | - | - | CASSLDGRTYSPLHF | TGTGCCAGCAGCTTAGATGGCAGAACCTATTCACCCCTCCACTTT
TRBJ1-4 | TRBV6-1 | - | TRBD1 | CASSERGQPNEKLFF | TGTGCCAGCAGTGAAAGGGGACAGCCTAATGAAAAACTGTTTTTT
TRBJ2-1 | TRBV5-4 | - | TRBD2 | CASTSGRNNEQFF | TGTGCCAGCACTAGCGGGAGGAACAATGAGCAGTTCTTC
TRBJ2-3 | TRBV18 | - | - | CATSGRDIRTDTQYF | TGTGCCACCTCAGGTAGGGACATCCGCACAGATACGCAGTATTTT
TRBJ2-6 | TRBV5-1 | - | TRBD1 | CASSSGQGARGANVLTF | TGCGCCAGCAGCTCAGGACAGGGGGCGCGGGGGGCCAACGTCCTGACTTTC
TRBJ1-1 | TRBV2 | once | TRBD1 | CASREGQAYGEAFF | TGTGCCAGCAGGGAGGGACAGGCCTATGGTGAAGCTTTCTTT
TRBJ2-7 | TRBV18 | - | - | CASSGQGGYEQYF | TGTGCCAGCTCAGGCCAGGGGGGTTACGAGCAGTACTTC
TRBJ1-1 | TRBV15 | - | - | CATSREKGSNTEAFF | TGTGCCACCAGCAGAGAAAAAGGATCGAACACTGAAGCTTTCTTT
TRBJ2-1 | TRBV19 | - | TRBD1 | CASSRSDLDRDNEQFF | TGTGCCAGTAGTAGGTCGGATTTGGACAGGGACAATGAGCAGTTCTTC
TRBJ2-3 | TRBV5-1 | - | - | CASSLAGGQSTDTQYF | TGCGCCAGCAGCTTGGCCGGGGGACAGAGCACAGATACGCAGTATTTT
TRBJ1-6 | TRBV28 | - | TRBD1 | CASSFGQGREEALHF | TGTGCCAGCAGTTTTGGACAGGGCCGGGAGGAGGCCCTCCACTTT
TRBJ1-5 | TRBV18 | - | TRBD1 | CASSPVGTGKQPQHF | TGTGCCAGCTCACCAGTCGGGACAGGCAAGCAGCCCCAGCATTTT
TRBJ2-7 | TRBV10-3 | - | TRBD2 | CAISLAGPYEQYF | TGTGCCATCAGTCTAGCGGGGCCCTACGAGCAGTACTTC
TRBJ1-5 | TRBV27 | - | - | CASSSSGRGGNQPQHF | TGTGCCAGCAGTTCCTCCGGCAGGGGTGGCAATCAGCCCCAGCATTTT
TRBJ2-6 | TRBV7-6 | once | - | CASSLAYQQGPDRGANVLTF | TGTGCCAGCAGCTTAGCGTACCAACAGGGCCCTGATCGTGGGGCCAACGTCCTGACTTTC
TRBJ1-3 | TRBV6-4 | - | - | CASSEGSGNTIYF | TGTGCCAGCAGTGAAGGATCCGGAAACACCATATATTTT
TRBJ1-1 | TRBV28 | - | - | CASSLVGAYEAFF | TGTGCCAGCAGCTTAGTTGGGGCCTATGAAGCTTTCTTT
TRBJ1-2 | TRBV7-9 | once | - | CASSPYGDNYGYTF | TGTGCCAGCAGCCCCTATGGGGATAACTATGGCTACACCTTC
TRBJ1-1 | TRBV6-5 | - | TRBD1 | CASTGRTGHTEAFF | TGTGCCAGCACCGGCCGGACAGGGCACACTGAAGCTTTCTTT
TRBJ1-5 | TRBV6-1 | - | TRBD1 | CASSEGTGGYQPQHF | TGTGCCAGCAGTGAAGGCACAGGGGGATATCAGCCCCAGCATTTT
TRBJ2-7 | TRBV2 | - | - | CASGSYGGSYEQYF | TGTGCCAGCGGCTCGTACGGCGGCTCGTACGAGCAGTACTTC
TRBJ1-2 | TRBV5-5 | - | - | CASSLSPNYGYTF | TGTGCCAGCAGCTTATCGCCAAACTATGGCTACACCTTC
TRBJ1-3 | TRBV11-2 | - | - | CASSLDPNPGNTIYF | TGTGCCAGCAGCTTAGATCCTAACCCAGGAAACACCATATATTTT
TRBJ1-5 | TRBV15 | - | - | CATSRGQDPNQPQHF | TGTGCCACCAGCAGAGGACAGGACCCCAATCAGCCCCAGCATTTT
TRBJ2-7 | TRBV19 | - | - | CASSPRQEYEQYF | TGTGCCAGTAGTCCGCGACAGGAATACGAGCAGTACTTC
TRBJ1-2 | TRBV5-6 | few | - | CASSLKGGYGYTF | TGTGCCAGCAGCTTGAAGGGAGGCTATGGCTACACCTTC
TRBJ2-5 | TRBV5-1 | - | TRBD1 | CASSPDRGGETQYF | TGCGCCAGCAGCCCGGACAGGGGAGGGGAGACCCAGTACTTC
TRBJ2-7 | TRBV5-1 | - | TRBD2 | CASSLLAGESYEQYF | TGCGCCAGCAGCTTACTAGCGGGAGAGTCCTACGAGCAGTACTTC
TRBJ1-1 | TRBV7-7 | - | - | CASRGGRRTEAFF | TGTGCCAGCAGGGGGGGCCGAAGGACTGAAGCTTTCTTT
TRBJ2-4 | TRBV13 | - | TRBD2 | CASSLVPGTSGGLAKNIQYF | TGTGCCAGCAGCTTAGTTCCCGGGACTAGCGGGGGACTAGCCAAAAACATTCAGTACTTC
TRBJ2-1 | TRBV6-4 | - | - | CASSETGNYNEQFF | TGTGCCAGCAGTGAAACAGGCAACTACAATGAGCAGTTCTTC
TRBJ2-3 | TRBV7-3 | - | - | CASRGGTDTQYF | TGTGCCAGCAGGGGAGGCACAGATACGCAGTATTTT
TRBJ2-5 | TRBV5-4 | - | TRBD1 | CASSPGQQETQYF | TGTGCCAGCAGCCCGGGACAGCAAGAGACCCAGTACTTC
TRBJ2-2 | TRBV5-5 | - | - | CASSGVGNTGELFF | TGTGCCAGCAGCGGGGTGGGGAACACCGGGGAGCTGTTTTTT
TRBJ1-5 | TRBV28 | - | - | CASSFLQGQPYQPQHF | TGTGCCAGCAGTTTTCTTCAGGGACAACCATATCAGCCCCAGCATTTT